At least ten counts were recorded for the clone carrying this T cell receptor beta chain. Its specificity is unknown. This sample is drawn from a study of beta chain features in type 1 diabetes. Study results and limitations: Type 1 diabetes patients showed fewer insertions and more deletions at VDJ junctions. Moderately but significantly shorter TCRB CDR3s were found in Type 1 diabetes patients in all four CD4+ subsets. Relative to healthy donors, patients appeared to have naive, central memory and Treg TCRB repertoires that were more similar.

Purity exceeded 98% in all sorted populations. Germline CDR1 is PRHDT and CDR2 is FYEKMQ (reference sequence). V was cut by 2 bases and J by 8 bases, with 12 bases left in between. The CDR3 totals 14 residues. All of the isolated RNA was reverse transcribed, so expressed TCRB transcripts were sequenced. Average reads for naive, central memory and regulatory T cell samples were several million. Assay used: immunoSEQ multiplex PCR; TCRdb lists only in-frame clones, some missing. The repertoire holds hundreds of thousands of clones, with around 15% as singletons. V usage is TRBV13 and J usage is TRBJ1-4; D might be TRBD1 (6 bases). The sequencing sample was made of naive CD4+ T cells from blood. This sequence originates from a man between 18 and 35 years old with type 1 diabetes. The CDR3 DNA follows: TGTGCCAGCAGCTTAAGGGGGGCCGGAGAAAAACTGTTTTTT. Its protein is CASSLRGAGEKLFF.